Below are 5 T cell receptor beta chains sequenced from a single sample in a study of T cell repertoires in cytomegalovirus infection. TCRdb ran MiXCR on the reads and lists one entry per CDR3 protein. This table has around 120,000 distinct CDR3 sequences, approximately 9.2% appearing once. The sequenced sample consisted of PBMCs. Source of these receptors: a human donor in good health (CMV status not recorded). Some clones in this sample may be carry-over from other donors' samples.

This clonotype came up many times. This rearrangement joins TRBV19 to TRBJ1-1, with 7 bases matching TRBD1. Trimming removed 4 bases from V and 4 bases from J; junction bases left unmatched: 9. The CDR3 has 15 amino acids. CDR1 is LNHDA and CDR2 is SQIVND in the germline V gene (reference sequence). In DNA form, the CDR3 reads TGTGCCAGTAGTACCCGGGACAGTAGAGGCACTGAAGCTTTCTTT. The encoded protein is CASSTRDSRGTEAFF.

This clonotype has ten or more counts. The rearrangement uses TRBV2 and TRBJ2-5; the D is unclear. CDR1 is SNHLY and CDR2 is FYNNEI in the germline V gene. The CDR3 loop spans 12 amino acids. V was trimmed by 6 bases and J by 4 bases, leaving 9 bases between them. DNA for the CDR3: TGTGCCAGCAGCGATGGTAGAGAGACCCAGTACTTC. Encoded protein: CASSDGRETQYF.

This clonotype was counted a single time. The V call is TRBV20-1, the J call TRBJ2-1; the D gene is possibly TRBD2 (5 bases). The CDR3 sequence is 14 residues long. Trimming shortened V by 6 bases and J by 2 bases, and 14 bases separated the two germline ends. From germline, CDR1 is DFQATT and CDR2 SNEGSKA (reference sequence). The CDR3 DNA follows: TGCAGTGCCGAGGGAACATTAACCTACAATGAGCAGTTCTTC. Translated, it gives CSAEGTLTYNEQFF.

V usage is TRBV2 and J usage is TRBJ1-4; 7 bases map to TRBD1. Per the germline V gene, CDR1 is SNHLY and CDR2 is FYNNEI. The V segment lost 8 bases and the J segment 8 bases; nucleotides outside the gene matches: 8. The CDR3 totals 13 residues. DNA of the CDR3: TGTGCCAGCCTACAGGGGATTAAGGAAAAACTGTTTTTT. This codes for CASLQGIKEKLFF.

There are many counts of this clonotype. Here the CDR3 DNA reads TGCGCCAGCAGCTTGGGACGGGGGAAGGAGTATGGCTACACCTTC. This gives the protein CASSLGRGKEYGYTF. This chain uses TRBV5-1 with TRBJ1-2, with TRBD1 as a possible D gene (5 bases). CDR1 SGHRS and CDR2 YFSETQ come from the germline V gene. The ends were cut back, 0 bases at V and 5 bases at J, with 14 bases in the middle. The CDR3 spans 15 residues.